The next 31 T cell receptor beta chains were all read from a single sample in a study of shared clonotypes between healthy human individuals. Measured with immunoSEQ multiplex PCR; TCRdb has only the in-frame clones, and not every one. Of 400,000 to 550,000 clones listed, roughly 85% are singletons. Sequences were obtained from PBMCs. The receptor source for this set is a woman aged 40 to 50 in good health. Some clones in this sample may be carry-over from other donors' samples.

CDR3 amino acids: CASSYTQGSTEAFF. Written as DNA, the CDR3 is TGTGCCAGCAGTTACACACAGGGGTCCACTGAAGCTTTCTTT. This sequence joins TRBV6-5 and TRBJ1-1, with TRBD1 matching over 7 bases. The CDR3 consists of 14 residues. Germline V lookup: CDR1 MNHEY, CDR2 SVGAGI. The V segment lost 2 bases and the J segment 4 bases; nucleotides outside the gene matches: 4.

The V and J genes are TRBV27 and TRBJ2-1; TRBD2 matches at 11 bases. Germline lookup yields CDR1 MNHEY and CDR2 SMNVEV (reference sequence). The CDR3 spans 15 residues. Germline trimming cut 2 bases from V and 7 bases from J; bases unmatched to any gene: 4. This CDR3 reads CASSLLASGGNEQFF. In DNA, the CDR3 is TGTGCCAGCAGTTTACTGGCTAGCGGGGGGAATGAGCAGTTCTTC.

The rearrangement uses TRBV7-6 and TRBJ2-7, with 8 bases that match TRBD2. Germline CDR1 and CDR2: SGHVS and FNYEAQ. V dropped 5 bases and J dropped 6; count of bases not matched to a gene: 9. This CDR3 has 14 amino acids. Here the CDR3 reads CASSPGLALSEQYF. The DNA for the CDR3 is TGTGCCAGCAGCCCCGGACTAGCTCTCAGCGAGCAGTACTTC.

Ten or more counts support this clone. This chain joins TRBV19 and TRBJ1-5, with 8 bases fitting TRBD1. The CDR3 length is 16 residues. Losses at the gene ends were 5 bases for V and 5 bases for J; bases not matched to a gene: 11. Germline assignment: CDR1 LNHDA and CDR2 SQIVND (reference sequence). The CDR3 loop reads CASSLFRDRRHQPQHF. The CDR3 region has the DNA TGTGCCAGTAGTTTATTCCGGGACAGGAGGCATCAGCCCCAGCATTTT. Based on the CDR3 plus reference TRBV19 and TRBJ1-5, the full variable domain is DGGITQSPKYLFRKEGQNVTLSCEQNLNHDAMYWYRQDPGQGLRLIYYSQIVNDFQKGDIAEGYSVSREKKESFPLTVTSAQKNPTAFYLCASSLFRDRRHQPQHFGDGTRLSIL.

This clone was counted a few times. This chain connects TRBV6-1 to TRBJ1-4; possible D gene TRBD1, 6 bases. The CDR3 is made up of 15 amino acids. Germline V CDR1 and CDR2: MNHNS, SASEGT. V lost 10 bases, J lost 7 bases, and 22 bases lay in between. The CDR3 here is CATSRSGTRGEKLFF. The CDR3 DNA is TGTGCCACCAGCCGTTCCGGGACACGTGGTGAAAAACTGTTTTTT.

V usage is TRBV6-5 and J usage is TRBJ2-7; D remains unclear. This CDR3 comprises 14 residues. Looked up from germline, CDR1 is MNHEY and CDR2 is SVGAGI. Trimming left V 6 bases short and J 2 bases short, with 14 bases between. CDR3 amino acids: CASRGRLEPYEQYF. For the CDR3, the DNA is TGTGCCAGCAGGGGCCGACTGGAACCCTACGAGCAGTACTTC.

The chain joins TRBV5-8 to TRBJ2-7; no reliable D call. CDR1 is SGHTS, CDR2 YDEGEE, per germline. V gave up 2 bases and J gave up 4 bases, with 19 bases separating them. This CDR3 has 16 amino acids. The CDR3: CASSLISGGPFYEQYF. The CDR3 DNA sequence: TGTGCCAGCAGCTTAATTTCGGGCGGCCCTTTTTACGAGCAGTACTTC.

This rearrangement joins TRBV7-8 to TRBJ2-5; TRBD1 is a possible D gene (5 bases). Germline values: CDR1 SGHVS, CDR2 FQNEAQ. The V and J ends lost 2 bases and 1 base respectively, with 14 bases between them. The CDR3 is made up of 16 amino acids. The CDR3 loop is CASSLNLWGPQETQYF. The CDR3 DNA reads as TGTGCCAGCAGCTTAAATTTATGGGGCCCCCAAGAGACCCAGTACTTC.

The rearrangement uses TRBV11-1 and TRBJ2-1; 7 nucleotides agree with TRBD2. Germline V gene data show CDR1 as SGHAT and CDR2 as FQDESV (reference sequence). The V segment lost 4 bases and the J segment 4 bases; nucleotides outside the gene matches: 7. This CDR3 has 15 residues. DNA for the CDR3: TGTGCCAGCAGCTCCAGCCGGGACTATTACAATGAGCAGTTCTTC. Amino acids: CASSSSRDYYNEQFF. The entire variable domain, with the rest obtained from reference TRBV11-1 and TRBJ2-1, is as follows: EAEVAQSPRYKITEKSQAVAFWCDPISGHATLYWYRQILGQGPELLVQFQDESVVDDSQLPKDRFSAERLKGVDSTLKIQPAELGDSAMYLCASSSSRDYYNEQFFGPGTRLTVL.

The genes are TRBV30 and TRBJ2-5; D is perhaps TRBD2 (6 bases). Trimming stripped 4 bases from V and 4 bases from J, with 10 bases between. CDR1 GTSNPN and CDR2 SVGIG come from the germline V gene (reference sequence). The CDR3 is 12 residues long. CDR3 loop: CAWTGRGETQYF. The CDR3 DNA is TGTGCCTGGACAGGGCGGGGAGAGACCCAGTACTTC.

This chain connects TRBV29-1 to TRBJ2-5, with D tentatively TRBD1 or TRBD2 (7 bases each). The V gene lost 4 bases and the J gene lost 1 base, with 16 bases spanning the gap. The length of the CDR3 is 15 residues. Germline V gene data show CDR1 as SQVTM and CDR2 as ANQGSEA. The DNA for the CDR3 is TGCAGCGTTGCTCCAGGGGGGGGACGCCAAGAGACCCAGTACTTC. It encodes CSVAPGGGRQETQYF.

This CDR3 is CASTSADTQYF. CDR3 coding DNA: TGTGCCAGCACCAGCGCGGATACGCAGTATTTT. The chain joins TRBV6-6 to TRBJ2-3, with D unresolved. Trimming took 7 bases from V and 6 from J, leaving 8 bases between them. Per the germline V gene, CDR1 is MNHNY and CDR2 is SVGAGI (reference sequence). The CDR3 has 11 amino acids.

The V call is TRBV5-1, the J call TRBJ1-3; the D is unclear. The V end lost 0 bases, the J end lost 2 bases, and 12 bases lay between the germline ends. Germline CDR1 reads SGHRS; CDR2 reads YFSETQ. The CDR3 is 16 amino acids. Written as DNA, the CDR3 is TGCGCCAGCAGCTTGGTGACGGGGTTAACTGGAAACACCATATATTTT. Residues: CASSLVTGLTGNTIYF.

This clone was seen at least ten times. The rearrangement uses TRBV19 and TRBJ2-1, with 8 bases matching TRBD1. The CDR3 is 13 amino acids. With V trimmed by 9 bases and J by 8 bases, 9 bases remained unmatched. The germline V gene encodes CDR1 LNHDA and CDR2 SQIVND (reference sequence). For the CDR3, the DNA is TGTGCCAGCAGTGACAGGGGTGGGGATGAGCAGTTCTTC. The encoded protein is CASSDRGGDEQFF.

The rearrangement uses TRBV7-9 and TRBJ2-7; 7 positions match TRBD1. The J segment lost 3 bases and the V segment lost 5 bases, leaving 4 bases of the junction unmatched. The CDR3 covers 13 residues. Germline CDR1 is SEHNR and CDR2 is FQNEAQ (reference sequence). CDR3 residues: CASSPTGIYEQYF. As DNA, the CDR3 is TGTGCCAGCAGCCCGACAGGGATCTACGAGCAGTACTTC. Full variable domain (outside the CDR3, taken from reference TRBV7-9 and TRBJ2-7): DTGVSQNPRHKITKRGQNVTFRCDPISEHNRLYWYRQTLGQGPEFLTYFQNEAQLEKSRLLSDRFSAERPKGSFSTLEIQRTEQGDSAMYLCASSPTGIYEQYFGPGTRLTVT.

This clone was detected only once. This chain uses TRBV9 with TRBJ2-2; D is unresolved. The CDR3 totals 14 residues. Germline V gene data show CDR1 as SGDLS and CDR2 as YYNGEE. Trimming removed 6 bases from V and 2 bases from J, with 11 bases in between. CDR3 bases: TGTGCCAGCAAGATCCGGGCCAACACCGGGGAGCTGTTTTTT. Translation gives CASKIRANTGELFF. The complete variable domain, with remaining parts taken from reference TRBV9 and TRBJ2-2, reads DSGVTQTPKHLITATGQRVTLRCSPRSGDLSVYWYQQSLDQGLQFLIQYYNGEERAKGNILERFSAQQFPDLHSELNLSSLELGDSALYFCASKIRANTGELFFGEGSRLTVL.

The rearrangement joins TRBV5-6 to TRBJ2-1; D ambiguous. The V end was cut by 3 bases, the J end by 7 bases, with 14 bases between. The germline CDR1 and CDR2 sequences are SGHDT and YYEEEE. This CDR3 is built from 14 residues. The CDR3 protein is CASSSTVASNEQFF. The CDR3 DNA sequence: TGTGCCAGCAGCTCGACCGTGGCGTCGAATGAGCAGTTCTTC.

The chain employs TRBV28 and TRBJ2-5; 8 nucleotides align to TRBD1. Losses at the gene ends were 5 bases for V and 2 bases for J; bases not matched to a gene: 4. CDR1 is MDHEN, CDR2 SYDVKM, per germline. This CDR3 comprises 14 residues. CDR3 in amino acids: CASSPGQGQETQYF. The CDR3 DNA is TGTGCCAGCAGTCCAGGACAGGGACAAGAGACCCAGTACTTC.

Comment on this clone: A much larger clone differs by one base, so this may be a read error. Other nucleotide sequences in the sample specify the same CDR3. This chain connects TRBV7-9 to TRBJ1-4, with D perhaps TRBD1 (5 bases). From germline, CDR1 is SEHNR and CDR2 FQNEAQ (reference sequence). This CDR3 is 16 amino acids long. V was shortened by 3 bases and J by 7 bases, with 18 bases between the two germline ends. The CDR3 loop is CASSLTGGEGGEKLFF. The CDR3 DNA sequence: TGTGCCAGCAGCTTGACCGGGGGAGAGGGAGGTGAAAAACTGTTTTTT. Full variable domain (rest looked up from reference TRBV7-9 and TRBJ1-4): DTGVSQNPRHKITKRGQNVTFRCDPISEHNRLYWYRQTLGQGPEFLTYFQNEAQLEKSRLLSDRFSAERPKGSFSTLEIQRTEQGDSAMYLCASSLTGGEGGEKLFFGSGTQLSVL.

CDR3: CASSPGPGYYEQYF. For the CDR3, the DNA is TGTGCCAGCAGCCCTGGGCCGGGGTACTACGAGCAGTACTTC. The chain couples TRBV7-2 to TRBJ2-7, with D possibly matching TRBD2 (5 bases). The germline V and J ends were trimmed by 5 bases and 3 bases, with 14 bases remaining between them. From germline, CDR1 is SGHTA and CDR2 FQGNSA. There are 14 residues in the CDR3.

The chain links TRBV19 to TRBJ2-7, with 8 bases matching TRBD2. V lost 3 bases and J lost 4; bases outside the gene matches: 2. The CDR3 has 13 amino acids. The V gene's germline CDR1 is LNHDA and CDR2 SQIVND (reference sequence). CDR3 in amino acids: CASSILAGYEQYF. The CDR3 nucleotides are TGTGCCAGTAGTATCTTAGCGGGGTACGAGCAGTACTTC.

The J gene is TRBJ2-1, the V gene TRBV4-2; 10 nucleotides agree with TRBD2. This CDR3 region has 16 residues. Germline V lookup: CDR1 LGHNA, CDR2 YNFKEQ. The V segment lost 0 bases and the J segment 4 bases; nucleotides outside the gene matches: 3. The CDR3 sequence: CASSQEGSGRYNEQFF. Here the CDR3 DNA reads TGTGCCAGCAGCCAAGAGGGTAGCGGGAGGTACAATGAGCAGTTCTTC.

This rearrangement joins TRBV6-1 to TRBJ1-1; the D is unclear. This CDR3 region has 15 residues. Trimming pared 3 bases from V and 0 bases from J, leaving 11 bases between. CDR1 and CDR2 from the germline V gene are MNHNS and SASEGT. In nucleotides, the CDR3 is TGTGCCAGCAGTGACCTAGGAAGAGTGAACACTGAAGCTTTCTTT. Its protein product is CASSDLGRVNTEAFF.

The chain has TRBV5-1 and TRBJ2-1, with a tentative D call TRBD2 (5 bases). CDR1 and CDR2 (germline): SGHRS, YFSETQ. This CDR3 is 16 amino acids long. V lost 0 bases, J lost 0 bases, and 10 bases lay in between. Here the CDR3 reads CASSLGGSSSYNEQFF. The CDR3 DNA follows: TGCGCCAGCAGCTTGGGCGGGTCGAGCTCCTACAATGAGCAGTTCTTC. The full variable domain, its missing parts supplied by reference TRBV5-1 and TRBJ2-1, is KAGVTQTPRYLIKTRGQQVTLSCSPISGHRSVSWYQQTPGQGLQFLFEYFSETQRNKGNFPGRFSGRQFSNSRSEMNVSTLELGDSALYLCASSLGGSSSYNEQFFGPGTRLTVL.

The V call is TRBV7-3, the J call TRBJ1-2; D unresolved. The CDR3 length is 13 residues. V was clipped by 4 bases and J by 7 bases, with 13 bases between them. Germline CDR1 is SGHTA and CDR2 is FQGTGA. The CDR3: CASSSGRDRGYTF. DNA of the CDR3: TGTGCCAGCAGCTCCGGGAGAGACCGTGGCTACACCTTC. Full variable domain (rest looked up from reference TRBV7-3 and TRBJ1-2): GAGVSQTPSNKVTEKGKYVELRCDPISGHTALYWYRQSLGQGPEFLIYFQGTGAADDSGLPNDRFFAVRPEGSVSTLKIQRTERGDSAVYLCASSSGRDRGYTFGSGTRLTVV.

The V gene is TRBV28, the J gene TRBJ2-7; the D gene is possibly TRBD1 (5 bases). CDR1 and CDR2 (germline): MDHEN, SYDVKM. V was cut by 2 bases and J by 2 bases, with 7 bases left in between. The CDR3 loop spans 13 amino acids. In nucleotides, the CDR3 is TGTGCCAGCAGTTTACAGGGTCCCTACGAGCAGTACTTC. This translates into CASSLQGPYEQYF. Using reference TRBV28 and TRBJ2-7 for the parts outside the CDR3, the full variable domain is DVKVTQSSRYLVKRTGEKVFLECVQDMDHENMFWYRQDPGLGLRLIYFSYDVKMKEKGDIPEGYSVSREKKERFSLILESASTNQTSMYLCASSLQGPYEQYFGPGTRLTVT.

Turning to this clone: Being one base from a much bigger clone, this may be a read error. This specimen includes other DNA sequences encoding the same CDR3. The chain links TRBV4-2 to TRBJ2-5; D unclear. The germline V and J ends were trimmed by 0 bases and 5 bases, with 4 bases remaining between them. Germline CDR1 reads LGHNA; CDR2 reads YNFKEQ. The CDR3 runs 12 residues. The chain's CDR3 is CASSQDKETQYF. The CDR3 bases are TGTGCCAGCAGCCAAGATAAGGAGACCCAGTACTTC.

This sequence joins TRBV28 and TRBJ2-2; D not resolved. V dropped 3 bases and J dropped 8 bases, with 10 bases sitting between them. Germline V CDR1 and CDR2: MDHEN, SYDVKM. This CDR3 comprises 13 residues. This CDR3 is CASSLVFRGELFF. The CDR3 DNA reads TGTGCCAGCAGTTTGGTTTTTCGGGGGGAGCTGTTTTTT.

This clone was counted once. The V gene is TRBV5-5, the J gene TRBJ1-4; the D gene is possibly TRBD1 (6 bases). The V end was cut by 4 bases, the J end by 3 bases, with 16 bases between. CDR3 length: 16 amino acids. The germline gives CDR1 SGHKS, CDR2 YYEKEE (reference sequence). The CDR3 DNA reads TGTGCCAGCAGCAACCAGTGGACAGACTCTAATGAAAAACTGTTTTTT. Its protein is CASSNQWTDSNEKLFF.

This chain links TRBV4-3 with TRBJ2-7, with D possibly TRBD2 on 5 matching bases. The CDR3 contains 17 residues. Trimming took 3 bases from V and 4 from J, leaving 22 bases between them. Germline lookup yields CDR1 LGHNA and CDR2 YSLEER. The CDR3, as DNA: TGCGCCAGCAGCCAGGCCCGACTACCAGCGCGGATATACGAGCAGTACTTC. Protein: CASSQARLPARIYEQYF.

This chain connects TRBV9 to TRBJ2-2; TRBD2 aligns across 13 bases. The V segment lost 3 bases and the J segment 7 bases; nucleotides outside the gene matches: 6. Per the germline V gene, CDR1 is SGDLS and CDR2 is YYNGEE. CDR3 length equals 16 residues. CDR3 in amino acids: CASSAWTSGSGGELFF. The CDR3 region has the DNA TGTGCCAGCAGCGCATGGACTAGCGGGAGTGGCGGGGAGCTGTTTTTT.